The rows below give T cell receptor beta chains drawn from one sample of a study of kidney transplant recipient with SARS-CoV-2 infection. MiXCR was run by TCRdb on the reads, yielding one entry per CDR3 protein. In the table there are fewer than 250,000 distinct CDR3 sequences, around 26% of which are singletons. This specimen was a blood sample, taken at baseline and on day 111 from a kidney transplant recipient. These receptors were taken from a young adult male patient who had COVID-19 and was a kidney transplant recipient. Some T cells may arise from the graft donor. Both conserved end residues are part of each CDR3. The D gene is left open where the match is weak. Only part of the rows carry a size: once, few, many, or a class if the clone is expanded.

>NA|TRBV10-2|TRBJ1-2|many
CASSFRTTSRKTYGYTF
TGCGCCAGCAGTTTCCGTACCACTTCTAGAAAGACCTATGGCTACACCTTC
>NA|TRBV19|TRBJ1-1|many
CASSEVGGRTEAFF
TGTGCCAGTAGTGAAGTGGGAGGAAGAACTGAAGCTTTCTTT
>TRBD1|TRBV6-5|TRBJ2-2|many
CASSRQGITGELFF
TGTGCCAGCAGTCGACAGGGAATCACCGGGGAGCTGTTTTTT
>NA|TRBV12-3/TRBV12-4|TRBJ2-1|many
CASSLGAGNRYNEQFF
TGTGCCAGCAGTTTGGGGGCGGGCAACAGGTACAATGAGCAGTTCTTC
>NA|TRBV6-8|TRBJ1-2|NA
CASSYLGHDYTF
TGTGCCAGCAGTTACCTGGGGCATGACTACACCTTC
>TRBD1|TRBV19|TRBJ2-5|many
CASSIRGRETQYF
TGTGCCAGTAGTATCAGGGGGCGTGAGACCCAGTACTTC
>NA|TRBV6-2/TRBV6-3|TRBJ1-2|many
CASSNSLCIGKTYGYTF
TGTGCCAGCAGTAACAGTCTCTGCATCGGAAAGACCTATGGCTACACCTTC
>NA|TRBV12-3/TRBV12-4|TRBJ1-2|many
CASSWCYSFRKTYGYTF
TGTGCCAGCAGTTGGTGCTACAGCTTCCGAAAGACCTATGGCTACACCTTC
>NA|TRBV18|TRBJ2-5|many
CASSDPATGQETQYF
TGTGCCAGCTCAGACCCGGCCACGGGGCAAGAGACCCAGTACTTC
>NA|TRBV11-3|TRBJ1-2|many
CASSWVHDLGKTYGYTF
TGTGCCAGCAGCTGGGTTCACGATCTCGGAAAGACCTATGGCTACACCTTC
>TRBD1|TRBV10-3|TRBJ1-5|many
CAIRKGDSQNQPQHF
TGTGCCATCAGGAAAGGGGACAGCCAAAATCAGCCCCAGCATTTT
>NA|TRBV3-1|TRBJ2-7|NA
CASSQDSYGQYF
TGTGCCAGCAGCCAAGATTCGTACGGGCAGTACTTC
>NA|TRBV8-2|TRBJ1-2|many
CGSVRSDSRKTYGYTF
TGTGGCAGTGTGCGGTCTGATAGCCGAAAGACCTATGGCTACACCTTC